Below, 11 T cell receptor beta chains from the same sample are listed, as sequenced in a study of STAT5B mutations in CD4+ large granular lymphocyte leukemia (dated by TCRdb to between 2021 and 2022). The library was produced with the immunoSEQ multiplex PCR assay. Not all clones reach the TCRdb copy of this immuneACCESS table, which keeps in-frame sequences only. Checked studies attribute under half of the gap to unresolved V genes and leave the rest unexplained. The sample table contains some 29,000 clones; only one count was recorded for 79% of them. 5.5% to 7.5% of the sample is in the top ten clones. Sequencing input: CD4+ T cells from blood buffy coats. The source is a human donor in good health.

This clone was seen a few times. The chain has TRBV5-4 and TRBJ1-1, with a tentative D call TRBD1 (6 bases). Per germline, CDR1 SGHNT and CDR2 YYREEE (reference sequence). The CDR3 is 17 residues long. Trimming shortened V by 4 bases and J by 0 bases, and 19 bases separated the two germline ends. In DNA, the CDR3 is TGTGCCAGCAGCCCGTTCCGTGTCCAGGGGATGAACACTGAAGCTTTCTTT. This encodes CASSPFRVQGMNTEAFF. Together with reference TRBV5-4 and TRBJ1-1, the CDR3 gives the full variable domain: ETGVTQSPTHLIKTRGQQVTLRCSSQSGHNTVSWYQQALGQGPQFIFQYYREEENGRGNFPPRFSGLQFPNYSSELNVNALELDDSALYLCASSPFRVQGMNTEAFFGQGTRLTVV.

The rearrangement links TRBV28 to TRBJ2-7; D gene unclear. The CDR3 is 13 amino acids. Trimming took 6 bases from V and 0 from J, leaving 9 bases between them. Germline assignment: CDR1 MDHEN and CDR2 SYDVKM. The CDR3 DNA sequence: TGTGCCAGCAGCCCAGGTAGCTCCTACGAGCAGTACGTC. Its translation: CASSPGSSYEQYV.

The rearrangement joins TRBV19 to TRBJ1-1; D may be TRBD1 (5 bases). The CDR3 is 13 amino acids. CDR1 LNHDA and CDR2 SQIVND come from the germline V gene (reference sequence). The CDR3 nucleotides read TGTGCTGCGGGGCAGCTAATGAACACTGAAGCTTTCTTT. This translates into CAAGQLMNTEAFF.

Written as DNA, the CDR3 is TGCGCCAGCAGCTTGGTAACAGGTCAAGAGACCCAGTACTTC. Translation: CASSLVTGQETQYF. The rearrangement links TRBV5-1 to TRBJ2-5, with D possibly being TRBD1 (5 bases). The germline gives CDR1 SGHRS, CDR2 YFSETQ. Trimming cost V 0 bases and J 2 bases, with 8 bases left between them. The CDR3 extends over 14 amino acids. The full variable domain, in which reference TRBV5-1 and TRBJ2-5 provide the parts outside the CDR3, is KAGVTQTPRYLIKTRGQQVTLSCSPISGHRSVSWYQQTPGQGLQFLFEYFSETQRNKGNFPGRFSGRQFSNSRSEMNVSTLELGDSALYLCASSLVTGQETQYFGPGTRLLVL.

The DNA for the CDR3 is TGCGCCAGCAGTGATGGGGGGAACACTGAAGCTTTCTTT. This translates into CASSDGGNTEAFF. V is TRBV10-1 and J is TRBJ1-1, with D possibly being TRBD1 (5 bases). Trimming left V 3 bases short and J 1 base short, with 6 bases between. The CDR3 length is 13 residues. Germline values: CDR1 WNHNN, CDR2 SYGVQD (reference sequence).

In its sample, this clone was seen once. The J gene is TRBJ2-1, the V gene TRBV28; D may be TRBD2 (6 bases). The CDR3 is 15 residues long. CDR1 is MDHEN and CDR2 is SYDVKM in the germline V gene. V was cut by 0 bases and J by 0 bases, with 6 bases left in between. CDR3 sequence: CASSLWRDSYNEQFF. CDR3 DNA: TGTGCCAGCAGTTTATGGCGGGACTCCTACAATGAGCAGTTCTTC. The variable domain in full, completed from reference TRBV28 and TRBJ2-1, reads DVKVTQSSRYLVKRTGEKVFLECVQDMDHENMFWYRQDPGLGLRLIYFSYDVKMKEKGDIPEGYSVSREKKERFSLILESASTNQTSMYLCASSLWRDSYNEQFFGPGTRLTVL.

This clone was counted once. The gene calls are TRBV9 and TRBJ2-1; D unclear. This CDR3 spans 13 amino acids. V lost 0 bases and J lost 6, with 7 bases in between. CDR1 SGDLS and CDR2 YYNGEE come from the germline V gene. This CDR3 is CASSVATSNEQFF. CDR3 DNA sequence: TGTGCCAGCAGCGTAGCTACGAGCAATGAGCAGTTCTTC.

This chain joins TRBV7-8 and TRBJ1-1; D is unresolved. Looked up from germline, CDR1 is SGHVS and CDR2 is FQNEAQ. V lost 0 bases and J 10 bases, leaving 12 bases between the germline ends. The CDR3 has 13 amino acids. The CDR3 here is CASSLASGNRAFF. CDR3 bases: TGTGCCAGCAGCTTAGCGTCGGGGAATCGAGCTTTCTTT.

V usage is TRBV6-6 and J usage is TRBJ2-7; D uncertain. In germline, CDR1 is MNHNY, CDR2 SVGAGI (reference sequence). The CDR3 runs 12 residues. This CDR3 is CASSPRRGERYV. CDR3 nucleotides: TGTGCCAGCAGTCCCCGAAGAGGAGAGCGGTACGTC.

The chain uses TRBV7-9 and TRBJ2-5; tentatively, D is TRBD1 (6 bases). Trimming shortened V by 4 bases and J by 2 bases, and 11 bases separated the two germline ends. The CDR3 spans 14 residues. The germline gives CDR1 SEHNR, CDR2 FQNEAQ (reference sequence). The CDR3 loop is CASSSRDRQETQYF. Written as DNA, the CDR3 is TGTGCCAGCAGCTCCAGAGACAGGCAAGAGACCCAGTACTTC.

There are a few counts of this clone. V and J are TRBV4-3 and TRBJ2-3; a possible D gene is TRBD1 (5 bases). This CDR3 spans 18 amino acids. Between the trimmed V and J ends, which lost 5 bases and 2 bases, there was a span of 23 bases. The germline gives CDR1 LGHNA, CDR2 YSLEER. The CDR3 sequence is CASSLGLLGGTNTDTQYF. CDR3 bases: TGCGCCAGCAGCTTGGGGCTACTTGGTGGCACGAACACAGATACGCAGTATTTT.